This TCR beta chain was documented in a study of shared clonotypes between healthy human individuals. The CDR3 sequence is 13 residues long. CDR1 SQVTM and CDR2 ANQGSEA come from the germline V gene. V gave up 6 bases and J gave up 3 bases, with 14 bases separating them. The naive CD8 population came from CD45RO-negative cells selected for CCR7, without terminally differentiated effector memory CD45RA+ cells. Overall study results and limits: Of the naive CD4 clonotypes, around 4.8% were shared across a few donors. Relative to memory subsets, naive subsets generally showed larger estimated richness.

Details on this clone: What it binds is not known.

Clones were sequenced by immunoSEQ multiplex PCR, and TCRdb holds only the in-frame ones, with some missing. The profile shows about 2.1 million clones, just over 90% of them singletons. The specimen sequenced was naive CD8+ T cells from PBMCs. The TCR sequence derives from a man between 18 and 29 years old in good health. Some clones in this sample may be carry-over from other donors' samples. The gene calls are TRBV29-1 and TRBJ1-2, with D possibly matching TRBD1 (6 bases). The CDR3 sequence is CSVKMDSDYGYTF. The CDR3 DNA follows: TGCAGCGTGAAAATGGACAGCGACTATGGCTACACCTTC.